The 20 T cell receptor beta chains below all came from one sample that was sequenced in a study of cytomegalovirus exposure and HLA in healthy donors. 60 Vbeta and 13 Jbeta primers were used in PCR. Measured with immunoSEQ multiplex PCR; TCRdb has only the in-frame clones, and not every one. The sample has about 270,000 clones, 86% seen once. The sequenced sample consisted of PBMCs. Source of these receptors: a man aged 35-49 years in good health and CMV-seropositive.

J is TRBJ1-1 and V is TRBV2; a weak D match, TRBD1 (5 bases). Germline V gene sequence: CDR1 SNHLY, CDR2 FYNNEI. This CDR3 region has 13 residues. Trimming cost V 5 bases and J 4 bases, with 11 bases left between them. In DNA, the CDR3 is TGTGCCAGCAGTCCAGGGTTTCCCACTGAAGCTTTCTTT. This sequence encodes CASSPGFPTEAFF.

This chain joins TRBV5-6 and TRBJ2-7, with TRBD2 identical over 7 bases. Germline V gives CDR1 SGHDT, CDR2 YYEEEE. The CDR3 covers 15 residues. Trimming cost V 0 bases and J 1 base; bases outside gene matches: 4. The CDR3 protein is CASSLDLAVSYEQYF. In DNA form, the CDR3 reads TGTGCCAGCAGCTTGGACCTAGCGGTTTCCTACGAGCAGTACTTC.

For the CDR3, the DNA is TGTGCCAGCAGTGAAGCGCTAGCGGGGGGCGAGCAGTACTTC. This sequence encodes CASSEALAGGEQYF. The V and J genes are TRBV2 and TRBJ2-7; 11 nucleotides align to TRBD2. CDR3 size: 14 residues. J lost 6 bases, V lost 0 bases, and 1 base had no gene match. CDR1 is SNHLY and CDR2 is FYNNEI in the germline V gene.

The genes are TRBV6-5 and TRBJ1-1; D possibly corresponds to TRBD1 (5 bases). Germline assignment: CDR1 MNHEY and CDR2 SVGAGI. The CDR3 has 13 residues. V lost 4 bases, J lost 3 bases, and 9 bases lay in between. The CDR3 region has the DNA TGTGCCAGCAGTTCCCCAGGGTACACTGAAGCTTTCTTT. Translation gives CASSSPGYTEAFF.

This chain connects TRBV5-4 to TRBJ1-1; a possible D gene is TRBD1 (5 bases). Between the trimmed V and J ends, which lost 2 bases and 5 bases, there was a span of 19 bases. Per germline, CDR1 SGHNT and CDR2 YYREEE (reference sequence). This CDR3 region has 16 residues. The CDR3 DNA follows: TGTGCCAGCAGCTTAAAGTCAGGGAAGGCAGATACTGAAGCTTTCTTT. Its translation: CASSLKSGKADTEAFF.

CDR3 region: CASSLTELAGIHEQFF. In nucleotides, the CDR3 is TGTGCCAGCAGCTTAACGGAGCTAGCGGGAATCCATGAGCAGTTCTTC. The chain has TRBV7-3 and TRBJ2-1; TRBD2 aligns across 9 bases. The CDR3 is made up of 16 amino acids. The V and J ends lost 0 bases and 8 bases, in that order; junction bases with no gene match: 8. Germline V CDR1 and CDR2: SGHTA, FQGTGA.

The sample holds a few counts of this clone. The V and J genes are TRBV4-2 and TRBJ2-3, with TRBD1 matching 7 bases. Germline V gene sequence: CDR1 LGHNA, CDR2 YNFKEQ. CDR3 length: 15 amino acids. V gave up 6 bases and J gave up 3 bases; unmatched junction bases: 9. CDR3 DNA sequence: TGTGCCAGCAGTCCGGGACAGATAAGTACAGATACGCAGTATTTT. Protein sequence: CASSPGQISTDTQYF.

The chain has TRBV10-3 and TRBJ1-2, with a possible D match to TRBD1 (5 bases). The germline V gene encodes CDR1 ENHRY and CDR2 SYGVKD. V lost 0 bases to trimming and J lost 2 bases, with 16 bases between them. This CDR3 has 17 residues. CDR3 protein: CAISESTRGVSNYGYTF. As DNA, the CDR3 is TGTGCCATCAGTGAGTCGACCCGGGGGGTATCGAACTATGGCTACACCTTC.

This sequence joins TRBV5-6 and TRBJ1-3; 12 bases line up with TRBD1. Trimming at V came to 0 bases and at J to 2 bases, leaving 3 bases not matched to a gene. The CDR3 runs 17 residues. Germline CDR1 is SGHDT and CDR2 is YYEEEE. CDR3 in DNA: TGTGCCAGCAGCTTGGGGCGGGACAGGGGGCCTGGAAACACCATATATTTT. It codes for CASSLGRDRGPGNTIYF.

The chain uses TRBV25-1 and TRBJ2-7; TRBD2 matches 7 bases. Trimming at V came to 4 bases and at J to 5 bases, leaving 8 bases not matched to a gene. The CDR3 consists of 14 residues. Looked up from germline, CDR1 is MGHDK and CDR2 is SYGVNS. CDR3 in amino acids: CASSGITSADEQYF. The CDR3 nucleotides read TGTGCCAGCAGTGGGATAACTAGCGCGGACGAGCAGTACTTC.

CDR3 DNA: TGCGCCAGCAGCTTGGGTCCCGGGGAGCAGTACTTC. Its translation: CASSLGPGEQYF. The V call is TRBV5-1, the J call TRBJ2-7; D call uncertain. CDR3 length equals 12 residues. Looked up from germline, CDR1 is SGHRS and CDR2 is YFSETQ. V lost 0 bases, J lost 7 bases, and 8 bases lay in between.

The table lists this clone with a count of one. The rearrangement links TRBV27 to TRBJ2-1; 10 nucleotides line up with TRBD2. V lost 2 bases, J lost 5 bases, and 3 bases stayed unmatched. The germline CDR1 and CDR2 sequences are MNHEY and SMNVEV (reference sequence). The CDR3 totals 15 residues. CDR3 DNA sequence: TGTGCCAGCAGTTTAGTTCTAGCGGGGGACAATGAGCAGTTCTTC. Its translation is CASSLVLAGDNEQFF.

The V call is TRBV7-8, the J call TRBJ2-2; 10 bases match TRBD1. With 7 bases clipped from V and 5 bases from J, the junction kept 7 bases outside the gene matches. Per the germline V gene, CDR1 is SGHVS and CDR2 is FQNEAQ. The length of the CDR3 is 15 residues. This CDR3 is CASTLGQGGTGELFF. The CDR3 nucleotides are TGTGCCAGCACTCTCGGACAGGGGGGGACCGGGGAGCTGTTTTTT.

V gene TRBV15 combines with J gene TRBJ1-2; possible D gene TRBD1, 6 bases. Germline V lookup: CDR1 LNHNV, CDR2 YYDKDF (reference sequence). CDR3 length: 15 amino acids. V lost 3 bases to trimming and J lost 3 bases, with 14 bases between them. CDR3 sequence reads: CATSRAGGGYYGYTF. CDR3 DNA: TGTGCCACCAGCAGGGCTGGGGGGGGCTACTATGGCTACACCTTC.

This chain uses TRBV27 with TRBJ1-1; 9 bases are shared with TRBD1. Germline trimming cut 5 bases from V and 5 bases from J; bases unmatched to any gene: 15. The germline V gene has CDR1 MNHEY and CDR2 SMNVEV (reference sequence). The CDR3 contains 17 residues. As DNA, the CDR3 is TGTGCCAGCAGTCCCGACAGGGGGGCTAGACCGAGAACTGAAGCTTTCTTT. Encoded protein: CASSPDRGARPRTEAFF.

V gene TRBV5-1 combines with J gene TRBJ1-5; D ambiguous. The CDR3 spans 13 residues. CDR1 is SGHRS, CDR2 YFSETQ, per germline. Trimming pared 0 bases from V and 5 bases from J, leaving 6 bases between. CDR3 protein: CASSLDGDQPQHF. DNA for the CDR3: TGCGCCAGCAGCTTGGACGGGGATCAGCCCCAGCATTTT. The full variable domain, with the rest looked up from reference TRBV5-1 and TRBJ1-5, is KAGVTQTPRYLIKTRGQQVTLSCSPISGHRSVSWYQQTPGQGLQFLFEYFSETQRNKGNFPGRFSGRQFSNSRSEMNVSTLELGDSALYLCASSLDGDQPQHFGDGTRLSIL.

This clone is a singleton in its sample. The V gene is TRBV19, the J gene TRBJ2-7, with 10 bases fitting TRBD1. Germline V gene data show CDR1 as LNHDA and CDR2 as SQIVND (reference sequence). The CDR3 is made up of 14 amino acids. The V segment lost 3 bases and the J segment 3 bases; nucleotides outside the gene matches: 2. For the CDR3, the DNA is TGTGCCAGTAGTATGGGGACAGGGGTCTACGAGCAGTACTTC. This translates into CASSMGTGVYEQYF.

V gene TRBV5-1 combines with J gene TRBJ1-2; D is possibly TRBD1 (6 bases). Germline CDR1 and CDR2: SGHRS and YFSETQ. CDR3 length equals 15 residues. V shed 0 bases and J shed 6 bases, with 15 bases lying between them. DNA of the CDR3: TGCGCCAGCAGCTTGGCCGGGGGGCAGAGTCATGGCTACACCTTC. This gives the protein CASSLAGGQSHGYTF.

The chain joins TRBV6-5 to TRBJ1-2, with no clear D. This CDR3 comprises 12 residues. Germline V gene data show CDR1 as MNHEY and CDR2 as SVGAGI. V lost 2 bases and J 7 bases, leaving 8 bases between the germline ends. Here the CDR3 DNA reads TGTGCCAGCAGTTACGAGGGTAGTGGCTACACCTTC. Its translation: CASSYEGSGYTF.

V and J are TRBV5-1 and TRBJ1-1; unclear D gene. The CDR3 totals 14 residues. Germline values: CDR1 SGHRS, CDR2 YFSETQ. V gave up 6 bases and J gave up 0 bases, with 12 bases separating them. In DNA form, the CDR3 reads TGCGCCAGCAACCCGAAAGCACTGAACACTGAAGCTTTCTTT. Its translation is CASNPKALNTEAFF.